This entry lists 25 T cell receptor beta chains sequenced from one sample in a study of T-cell reconstitution after alpha-beta-depleted transplantation in children. Molecular barcoding with unique molecular identifiers was used for the TCRbeta library. TCRdb reprocessed the PCR reads with MiXCR, giving one entry per CDR3 protein. This sample yields about 360,000 distinct CDR3 sequences, of which 10% to 15% are seen a single time; approximately 4.3% belongs to the top ten. The sample consisted of PBMCs, taken from the stem cell graft. The receptors were sampled from a human donor who donated a stem cell graft to a child with Fanconi anemia.

This clonotype occurred many times. The chain uses TRBV20-1 and TRBJ1-2; no definite D call. The CDR3 loop spans 13 amino acids. Trimming removed 1 base from V and 7 bases from J, with 13 bases in between. In germline, CDR1 is DFQATT, CDR2 SNEGSKA (reference sequence). Here the CDR3 DNA reads TGCAGTGCTAGAGTCGAAGGGTCTGGTGGCTACACCTTC. It translates to CSARVEGSGGYTF.

The table lists this clonotype with many counts. V is TRBV4-2 and J is TRBJ2-7; 8 bases are a match to TRBD1. The CDR3 covers 14 residues. The V gene's germline CDR1 is LGHNA and CDR2 YNFKEQ. V trimming: 6 bases; J trimming: 5 bases; junction bases outside the gene matches: 9. The CDR3 reads CASSLDRGPDEQYF. As DNA, the CDR3 is TGTGCCAGCAGTCTAGACAGGGGCCCTGACGAGCAGTACTTC.

This clonotype was observed a handful of times. V gene TRBV9 combines with J gene TRBJ2-2; D is perhaps TRBD1 (5 bases). V lost 0 bases and J 4 bases, leaving 7 bases between the germline ends. CDR3 length equals 14 residues. Germline lookup yields CDR1 SGDLS and CDR2 YYNGEE. CDR3 protein: CASSVAQATGELFF. Here the CDR3 DNA reads TGTGCCAGCAGCGTAGCACAGGCCACCGGGGAGCTGTTTTTT.

This clonotype has a count of ten or more. The chain uses TRBV7-6 and TRBJ2-7; D not certain. CDR1 and CDR2 (germline): SGHVS, FNYEAQ. This CDR3 spans 12 amino acids. Trimming took 2 bases from V and 5 from J, leaving 7 bases between them. CDR3 sequence: CASSLRPHEQYF. The CDR3 nucleotides read TGTGCCAGCAGCTTACGACCACACGAGCAGTACTTC.

This rearrangement joins TRBV21-1 to TRBJ2-7. TRBV21-1 is designated a pseudogene. The CDR3 contains 11 residues. The CDR3 region is CSSSNHYEQYF. CDR3 DNA: TGTTCCAGCAGCAACCATTACGAGCAGTACTTC.

This clonotype occurred many times. The chain is built from TRBV25-1 and TRBJ1-2, with TRBD1 matching over 7 bases. J was trimmed by 8 bases and V by 1 base; bases with no gene match: 10. This CDR3 region has 15 residues. Germline V gives CDR1 MGHDK, CDR2 SYGVNS. CDR3 region: CASSESDRESLGYTF. The DNA of the CDR3 is TGTGCCAGCAGTGAATCTGACAGGGAATCGTTAGGCTACACCTTC.

This clonotype has at least ten counts. The CDR3 bases are TGTGCCAGCAGTTTTGAACAGGGGGGGCGGCCCCAGCATTTT. Its protein is CASSFEQGGRPQHF. The chain carries TRBV12-3 or TRBV12-4 and TRBJ1-5, with 8 bases matching TRBD1. J lost 9 bases, V lost 3 bases, and 7 bases had no gene match. The CDR3 length is 14 residues.

CDR3 in DNA: TGCGCCAGCAGTCGAGCGCTCACAGATACGCAGTATTTT. This translates into CASSRALTDTQYF. This chain joins TRBV5-1 and TRBJ2-3; D remains ambiguous. The V and J ends lost 5 bases and 2 bases respectively, with 9 bases between them. CDR3 length equals 13 residues. Germline assignment: CDR1 SGHRS and CDR2 YFSETQ.

This clonotype was seen a few times. This chain joins TRBV20-1 and TRBJ2-5, with D perhaps matching TRBD2 (6 bases). Germline CDR1 and CDR2: DFQATT and SNEGSKA (reference sequence). This CDR3 is built from 14 residues. V was cut by 1 base and J by 5 bases, with 14 bases left in between. The DNA for the CDR3 is TGCAGTGCTAGAGGCTCAAATCTAGCGGAGACCCAGTACTTC. This codes for CSARGSNLAETQYF.

Points on this clonotype: This could be a read error, since a much larger clone is one nucleotide away. The V call is TRBV2, the J call TRBJ1-2; TRBD1 might be the D (6 bases). CDR1 is SNHLY and CDR2 is FYNNEI in the germline V gene. The CDR3 loop spans 11 amino acids. The CDR3 spells CDSTGQRGYTF. DNA of the CDR3: TGTGACAGCACAGGACAGCGTGGCTACACCTTC.

This clonotype has only a few counts. The V and J genes are TRBV7-6 and TRBJ2-1; TRBD1 agrees at 7 bases. Germline assignment: CDR1 SGHVS and CDR2 FNYEAQ. The CDR3 has 18 residues. V shed 1 base and J 0 bases; nucleotides not matched to a gene: 9. CDR3 coding DNA: TGTGCCAGCAGCTTAGAAGTGCTAGGGACAGACTCCTACAATGAGCAGTTCTTC. Translation gives CASSLEVLGTDSYNEQFF.

In this sample, this clonotype turned up a few times. The CDR3 sequence is CASSFGPQNTGELFF. The DNA of the CDR3 is TGTGCCAGCAGCTTTGGACCACAGAACACCGGGGAGCTGTTTTTT. The chain couples TRBV5-5 to TRBJ2-2, with no clear D. Per the germline V gene, CDR1 is SGHKS and CDR2 is YYEKEE (reference sequence). The CDR3 contains 15 residues. V was pared by 2 bases and J by 1 base, with 9 bases between. The full variable domain, with the rest looked up from reference TRBV5-5 and TRBJ2-2, is DAGVTQSPTHLIKTRGQQVTLRCSPISGHKSVSWYQQVLGQGPQFIFQYYEKEERGRGNFPDRFSARQFPNYSSELNVNALLLGDSALYLCASSFGPQNTGELFFGEGSRLTVL.

This clonotype was observed many times. The CDR3 DNA sequence: TGCAGCGTTGATTTACAGTCCCAGGAGACCCAGTACTTC. This gives the protein CSVDLQSQETQYF. The V gene is TRBV29-1, the J gene TRBJ2-5; no clear D gene. CDR1 and CDR2 from the germline V gene are SQVTM and ANQGSEA. The CDR3 is 13 residues long. The V end lost 3 bases, the J end lost 5 bases, and 13 bases lay between the germline ends.

This clonotype was counted ten times or more. The chain has TRBV5-1 and TRBJ2-1, with D perhaps matching TRBD1 (6 bases). Germline values: CDR1 SGHRS, CDR2 YFSETQ. The CDR3 has 18 residues. Trimming left V 6 bases short and J 0 bases short, with 22 bases between. The CDR3 reads CASTSLSRGGASYNEQFF. The CDR3 DNA reads TGCGCCAGCACCTCTCTTTCAAGAGGGGGAGCCTCCTACAATGAGCAGTTCTTC.

This chain uses TRBV3-1 with TRBJ1-5, with D unclear. The V gene lost 6 bases and the J gene lost 2 bases, with 11 bases spanning the gap. Germline CDR1 and CDR2: LGHDT and YNNKEL (reference sequence). The CDR3 has 14 residues. CDR3 loop: CASSGNGGNQPQHF. CDR3 sequence (DNA): TGTGCCAGCAGTGGTAACGGAGGCAATCAGCCCCAGCATTTT. Full variable domain (missing parts from reference TRBV3-1 and TRBJ1-5): DTAVSQTPKYLVTQMGNDKSIKCEQNLGHDTMYWYKQDSKKFLKIMFSYNNKELIINETVPNRFSPKSPDKAHLNLHINSLELGDSAVYFCASSGNGGNQPQHFGDGTRLSIL.

The table lists this clonotype with a few counts. This chain connects TRBV20-1 to TRBJ1-1; no firm D call. V shed 4 bases and J shed 0 bases, with 6 bases lying between them. Germline assignment: CDR1 DFQATT and CDR2 SNEGSKA (reference sequence). There are 12 residues in the CDR3. The CDR3 is CSANTMNTEAFF. For the CDR3, the DNA is TGCAGTGCTAACACAATGAACACTGAAGCTTTCTTT.

V and J are TRBV12-5 and TRBJ2-1; 7 nucleotides match TRBD2. The germline gives CDR1 LGHNT, CDR2 FRNRAP. This CDR3 spans 15 amino acids. V lost 4 bases to trimming and J lost 0 bases; unmatched junction nucleotides: 3. This CDR3 is CASGSGGGSYNEQFF. The CDR3 coding sequence is TGTGCTAGTGGTTCTGGGGGGGGCTCCTACAATGAGCAGTTCTTC. The variable domain in full, completed from reference TRBV12-5 and TRBJ2-1, reads DARVTQTPRHKVTEMGQEVTMRCQPILGHNTVFWYRQTMMQGLELLAYFRNRAPLDDSGMPKDRFSAEMPDATLATLKIQPSEPRDSAVYFCASGSGGGSYNEQFFGPGTRLTVL.

This clonotype occurred many times. V usage is TRBV29-1 and J usage is TRBJ2-1; possibly TRBD1 for D (5 bases). The CDR3 extends over 14 amino acids. The V gene's germline CDR1 is SQVTM and CDR2 ANQGSEA. Trimming left V 6 bases short and J 2 bases short, with 14 bases between. The CDR3 region is CSVERGGTYNEQFF. The CDR3 DNA is TGCAGCGTAGAAAGGGGTGGCACCTACAATGAGCAGTTCTTC.

The chain links TRBV15 to TRBJ1-1; no clear D. The CDR3 contains 16 residues. Germline CDR1 reads LNHNV; CDR2 reads YYDKDF (reference sequence). Trimming shortened V by 5 bases and J by 5 bases, and 21 bases separated the two germline ends. The CDR3 nucleotides read TGTGCCACCAGCTTAAACCCCGGGCCTCAAAGTACTGAAGCTTTCTTT. It specifies CATSLNPGPQSTEAFF.

The chain couples TRBV20-1 to TRBJ2-7; tentative D call: TRBD1 (5 bases). Trimming shortened V by 6 bases and J by 1 base, and 10 bases separated the two germline ends. The germline gives CDR1 DFQATT, CDR2 SNEGSKA (reference sequence). The CDR3 has 12 amino acids. CDR3 nucleotides: TGCAGTGCGACGGACAATTCCTACGAGCAGTACTTC. Translated: CSATDNSYEQYF.

This clonotype was observed at least ten times. The J gene is TRBJ2-1, the V gene TRBV6-1; possible D gene TRBD2, 5 bases. Germline V gene sequence: CDR1 MNHNS, CDR2 SASEGT. Trimming took off 5 bases at V and 0 bases at J, with 11 bases between the two ends. The CDR3 contains 15 residues. CDR3 sequence (DNA): TGTGCCAGCAGTACCGGGGAGAGCTCCTACAATGAGCAGTTCTTC. It yields the protein CASSTGESSYNEQFF.

The CDR3 sequence: CASSFSGSGYTF. CDR3 nucleotide sequence: TGTGCCAGCAGCTTTTCGGGGAGTGGCTACACCTTC. This rearrangement joins TRBV5-6 to TRBJ1-2; D gene uncertain. Germline V gives CDR1 SGHDT, CDR2 YYEEEE. Trimming took 2 bases from V and 7 from J, leaving 9 bases between them. The CDR3 runs 12 residues. The entire variable domain, with the rest obtained from reference TRBV5-6 and TRBJ1-2, is as follows: DAGVTQSPTHLIKTRGQQVTLRCSPKSGHDTVSWYQQALGQGPQFIFQYYEEEERQRGNFPDRFSGHQFPNYSSELNVNALLLGDSALYLCASSFSGSGYTFGSGTRLTVV.

The rearrangement joins TRBV30 to TRBJ1-2; D unresolved. V was pared by 3 bases and J by 2 bases, with 10 bases between. Germline lookup yields CDR1 GTSNPN and CDR2 SVGIG (reference sequence). This CDR3 is 13 amino acids long. The CDR3 reads CAWRNSPNYGYTF. The CDR3 DNA is TGTGCCTGGAGGAACAGCCCAAACTATGGCTACACCTTC.

This chain joins TRBV18 and TRBJ1-1, with a possible D match to TRBD1 (5 bases). From germline, CDR1 is KGHSH and CDR2 LQKENI. CDR3 size: 14 residues. Deletions cut 6 bases from V and 4 bases from J, with 15 bases between. CDR3 sequence: CASSPIFGGTEAFF. CDR3 DNA sequence: TGTGCCAGCTCGCCTATTTTTGGGGGCACTGAAGCTTTCTTT.

Only a few counts were recorded for this clonotype. V is TRBV28 and J is TRBJ2-2; D remains ambiguous. CDR1 is MDHEN, CDR2 SYDVKM, per germline. This CDR3 is built from 12 residues. V dropped 8 bases and J dropped 2 bases, with 6 bases sitting between them. Written as DNA, the CDR3 is TGTGCCAGCCCGGCCAACACCGGGGAGCTGTTTTTT. This translates into CASPANTGELFF.